This T cell receptor beta chain is from a study of T cells after yellow fever vaccination. Study overall: SMART-Seq v4 Ultra Low Input prepared the low-cell-number fractions.

CDR1 and CDR2 (germline): SQVTM, ANQGSEA. The CDR3 is made up of 13 amino acids. The V and J ends lost 7 bases and 1 base respectively, with 12 bases between them. In TCRdb, the 5' RACE reads were re-called with MiXCR into one record per CDR3 protein. Of fewer than 450,000 distinct CDR3 sequences listed, about 4% are singletons. General study findings and limits: The booster saw the reappearance of most primary-vaccination clones (nearly 98% CD4, about 88% CD8). Relatively few clonotypes were ones that appeared in both CD4 and CD8 compartments.

This clonotype was picked up a small number of times. The target antigen is unknown. This rearrangement joins TRBV29-1 to TRBJ2-3, with D unresolved. The clonotype comes from a man between 18 and 35 years old who received the YFV17D yellow fever vaccine. The starting material was PBMCs, obtained 5 days after the yellow fever booster vaccination. As DNA, the CDR3 is TGCAGCGGGGGTGCAGCAGGCACAGATACGCAGTATTTT. It is translated as CSGGAAGTDTQYF.